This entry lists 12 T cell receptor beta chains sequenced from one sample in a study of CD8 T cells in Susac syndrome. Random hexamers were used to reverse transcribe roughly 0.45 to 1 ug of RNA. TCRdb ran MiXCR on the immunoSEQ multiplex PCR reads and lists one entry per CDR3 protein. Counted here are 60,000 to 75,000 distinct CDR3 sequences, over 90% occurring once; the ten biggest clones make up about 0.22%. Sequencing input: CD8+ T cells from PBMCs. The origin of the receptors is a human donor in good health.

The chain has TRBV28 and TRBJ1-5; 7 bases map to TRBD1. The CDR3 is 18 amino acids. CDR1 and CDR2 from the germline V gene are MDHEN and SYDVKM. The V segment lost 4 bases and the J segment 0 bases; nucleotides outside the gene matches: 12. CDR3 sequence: CASSYPVRTGDSNQPQHF. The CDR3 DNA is TGTGCCAGCAGTTACCCAGTTCGGACAGGAGATAGCAATCAGCCCCAGCATTTT.

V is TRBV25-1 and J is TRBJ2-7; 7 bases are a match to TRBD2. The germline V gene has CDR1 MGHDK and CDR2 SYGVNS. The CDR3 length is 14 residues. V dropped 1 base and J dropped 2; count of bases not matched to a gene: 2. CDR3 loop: CASSESGGAYEQYF. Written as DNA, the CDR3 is TGTGCCAGCAGTGAATCGGGGGGAGCCTACGAGCAGTACTTC.

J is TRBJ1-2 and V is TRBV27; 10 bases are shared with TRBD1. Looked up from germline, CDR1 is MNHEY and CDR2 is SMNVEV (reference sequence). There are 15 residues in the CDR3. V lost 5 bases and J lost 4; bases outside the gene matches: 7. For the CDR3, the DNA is TGTGCCAGCAGTGCGGACAGGGGGTTGGGCTATGGCTACACCTTC. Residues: CASSADRGLGYGYTF.

DNA for the CDR3: TGTGCCAGCAGTTCTGTGGGACGGAGATACTCTGGGGCCAACGTCCTGACTTTC. Its protein is CASSSVGRRYSGANVLTF. V and J are TRBV27 and TRBJ2-6; either TRBD1 or TRBD2 may supply D (5 bases each). The CDR3 runs 18 residues. Germline CDR1 MNHEY, CDR2 SMNVEV (reference sequence). Trimming pared 4 bases from V and 0 bases from J, leaving 16 bases between.

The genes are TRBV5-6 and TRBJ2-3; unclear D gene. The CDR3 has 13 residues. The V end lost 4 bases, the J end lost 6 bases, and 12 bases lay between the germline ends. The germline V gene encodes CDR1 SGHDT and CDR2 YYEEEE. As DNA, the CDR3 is TGTGCCAGCAGCGATCCAGTTGTGGATACGCAGTATTTT. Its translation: CASSDPVVDTQYF.

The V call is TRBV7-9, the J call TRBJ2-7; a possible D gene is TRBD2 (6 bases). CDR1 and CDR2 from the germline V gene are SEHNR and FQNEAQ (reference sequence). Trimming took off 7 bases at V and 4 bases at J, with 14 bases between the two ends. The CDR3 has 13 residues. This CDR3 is CASTTSGSYEQYF. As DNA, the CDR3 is TGTGCCAGCACCACCTCCGGGAGTTACGAGCAGTACTTC.

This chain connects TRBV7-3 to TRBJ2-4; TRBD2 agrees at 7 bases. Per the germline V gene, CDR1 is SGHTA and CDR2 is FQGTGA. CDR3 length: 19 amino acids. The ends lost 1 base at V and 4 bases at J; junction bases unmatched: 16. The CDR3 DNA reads TGTGCCAGCAGCTTAATTAGGCAAAGGGAGCGGGGAGATAAAAACATTCAGTACTTC. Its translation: CASSLIRQRERGDKNIQYF.

The CDR3 nucleotides read TGTGCCAGCAGTTACGGACAGGGGCTCGCCTACGAGCAGTACGTC. It translates to CASSYGQGLAYEQYV. This chain uses TRBV6-2 or TRBV6-3 with TRBJ2-7; 9 bases line up with TRBD1. The CDR3 runs 15 residues. CDR1 and CDR2 from the germline V gene are MNHEY and SVGEGT. The ends lost 2 bases at V and 2 bases at J; junction bases unmatched: 4.

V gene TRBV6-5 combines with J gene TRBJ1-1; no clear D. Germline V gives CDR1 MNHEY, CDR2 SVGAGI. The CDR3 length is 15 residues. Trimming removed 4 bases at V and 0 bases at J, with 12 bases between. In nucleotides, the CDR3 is TGTGCCAGCAGTTCCGATCTGGGGTTGAACACTGAAGCTTTCTTT. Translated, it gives CASSSDLGLNTEAFF.

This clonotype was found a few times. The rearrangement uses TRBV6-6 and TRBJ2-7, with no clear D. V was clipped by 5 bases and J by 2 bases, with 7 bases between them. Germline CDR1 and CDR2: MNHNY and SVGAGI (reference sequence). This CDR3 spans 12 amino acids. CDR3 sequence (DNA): TGTGCCAGCAGTCTTGGGACCTACGAGCAGTACGTC. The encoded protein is CASSLGTYEQYV.

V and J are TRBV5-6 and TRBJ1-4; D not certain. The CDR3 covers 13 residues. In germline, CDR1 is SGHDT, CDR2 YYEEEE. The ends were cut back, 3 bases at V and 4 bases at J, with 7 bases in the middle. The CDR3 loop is CASSYLINEKLFF. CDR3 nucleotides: TGTGCCAGCAGCTACTTAATTAATGAAAAACTGTTTTTT.

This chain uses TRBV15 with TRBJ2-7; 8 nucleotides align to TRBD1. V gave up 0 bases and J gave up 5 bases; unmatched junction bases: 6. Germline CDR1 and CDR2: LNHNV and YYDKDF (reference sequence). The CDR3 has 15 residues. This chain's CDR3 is CATSRDRGLSHEQYV. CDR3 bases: TGTGCCACCAGCAGAGACAGGGGGCTTTCCCACGAGCAGTACGTC.